This T cell receptor beta chain emerged from a study of pediatric ulcerative colitis. Worth noting for this clone: What it recognizes is unknown.

Overall study findings and caveats: No controls had the two rectal clonotypes shared by ulcerative colitis patients. Acute severe colitis showed lower rectal diversity from clonal expansions. Ulcerative colitis patients shared more blood-rectal clones than controls. Blood samples from a couple of patients yielded substantially fewer templates and were excluded from blood-rectal overlap analysis.

The CDR3 runs to 15 residues. Germline loops: CDR1 LGHNA, CDR2 YSLEER. V gave up 0 bases and J gave up 0 bases, with 6 bases separating them. Some clones are missing from TCRdb's copy, which holds only in-frame ones; the method was immunoSEQ multiplex PCR. The data hold tens of thousands of clones, with 75% to 90% observed a single time. The sequencing sample was made of blood. The receptor was isolated from a boy aged 10-17 years who was a control in a study of pediatric ulcerative colitis. V gene TRBV4-3 combines with J gene TRBJ1-3; no clear D gene. CDR3: CASSQEWISGNTIYF. The CDR3 coding sequence is TGCGCCAGCAGCCAAGAGTGGATCTCTGGAAACACCATATATTTT.